The source of this TCR beta chain is a study of blood T cell repertoires in COVID-19. Under the authors' procedure: Estimated nucleated cell counts came from reference gene primer amplification. The repertoire was sequenced with immunoSEQ multiplex PCR; TCRdb's copy has only in-frame clones and lacks some. V, J and clone size are those of that table, while D and trimming were read from the DNA. The table shows more than 75,000 clones, with over 75% occurring only once. Per the germline V gene, CDR1 is MNHEY and CDR2 is SVGEGT. This CDR3 spans 14 amino acids. V lost 4 bases to trimming and J lost 1 base, with 11 bases between them.

This TCR came from a woman older than 75 with active or convalescent COVID-19. The rearrangement joins TRBV6-2 or TRBV6-3 to TRBJ2-7, with a weak D call TRBD2 (5 bases). Sequences were obtained from peripheral blood. The CDR3 region is CASSWERGSYEQYF. The DNA for the CDR3 is TGTGCCAGCAGTTGGGAAAGAGGGTCCTACGAGCAGTACTTC.